This T cell receptor (beta chain) emerged from a study of beta chain features in type 1 diabetes. V was shortened by 4 bases and J by 4 bases, with 10 bases between the two germline ends. From germline, CDR1 is SGHAT and CDR2 FQNNGV. This CDR3 has 14 residues. Isolated RNA was reverse transcribed in full, so expressed TCRB transcripts were sequenced. Generated by immunoSEQ multiplex PCR, the TCRdb table keeps only in-frame clones and is missing some. This sample yields hundreds of thousands of clones, of which about 15% are seen a single time; about 0.04% belongs to the top ten. The receptor was isolated from a man aged 25-45 years in good health. The gene calls are TRBV11-2 and TRBJ2-2; the D is unclear. Sequencing was performed on naive CD4+ T cells from blood. CDR3 DNA sequence: TGTGCCAGCAGCTCCGTCGGATTCACCGGGGAGCTGTTTTTT. Translating gives CASSSVGFTGELFF.